Listed below are T cell receptor beta chains from one sample, sequenced in a study of blood T cell repertoires in COVID-19. The repertoire was sequenced with immunoSEQ multiplex PCR; TCRdb's copy has only in-frame clones and lacks some. This repertoire shows some 150,000 clones, about nine tenths found once; its top ten account for under 2.5%. Specimen: peripheral blood. These receptors were taken from a woman aged 70-85 years with acute or convalescent COVID-19. Each CDR3 is given with its conserved first and last residue. D genes are given only for firm matches. The size field is filled for only some rows; it gives once, few, many or a size class.

V: TRBV11-1
D: TRBD2
J: TRBJ2-6
size: -
CDR3: CASSSGGAGANVLTF
DNA: TGTGCCAGCAGCTCTGGGGGGGCTGGGGCCAACGTCCTGACTTTC

V: TRBV7-9
D: TRBD1
J: TRBJ1-1
size: -
CDR3: CASKVTGETTEAFF
DNA: TGTGCCAGCAAAGTCACAGGGGAGACCACTGAAGCTTTCTTT

V: TRBV14
D: TRBD1
J: TRBJ1-1
size: -
CDR3: CASSLRGQWNTEAFF
DNA: TGTGCCAGCAGCCTAAGGGGGCAGTGGAACACTGAAGCTTTCTTT

V: TRBV5-1
D: TRBD2
J: TRBJ2-7
size: -
CDR3: CASSLGSLAGNLYEQYF
DNA: TGCGCCAGCAGCTTGGGTTCGCTAGCGGGGAACCTCTACGAGCAGTACTTC

V: TRBV6-2/TRBV6-3
D: TRBD2
J: TRBJ2-3
size: -
CDR3: CASSPSRLADLLTTDTQYF
DNA: TGTGCCAGCAGTCCCTCCAGACTAGCGGACCTCCTAACCACAGATACGCAGTATTTT

V: TRBV29-1
D: TRBD1
J: TRBJ1-4
size: -
CDR3: CSGGTGGEKLFF
DNA: TGCAGCGGCGGGACAGGTGGTGAAAAACTGTTTTTT

V: TRBV29-1
D: -
J: TRBJ1-1
size: -
CDR3: CSVRQLNTEAFF
DNA: TGCAGCGTACGACAGCTGAACACTGAAGCTTTCTTT

V: TRBV7-9
D: -
J: TRBJ2-2
size: -
CDR3: CASSTSGFGTGELFF
DNA: TGTGCCAGCAGCACCTCCGGGTTCGGCACCGGGGAGCTGTTTTTT

V: TRBV4-1
D: TRBD1
J: TRBJ2-5
size: -
CDR3: CASSRTGGETQYF
DNA: TGCGCCAGCAGCCGGACAGGGGGGGAGACCCAGTACTTC

V: TRBV5-6
D: -
J: TRBJ2-2
size: -
CDR3: CASSLYRAGANTGELFF
DNA: TGTGCCAGCAGCTTGTATAGGGCAGGGGCGAACACCGGGGAGCTGTTTTTT

V: TRBV6-2/TRBV6-3
D: -
J: TRBJ1-1
size: once
CDR3: CASSYVRSAAEAFF
DNA: TGTGCCAGCAGTTACGTCCGGAGCGCGGCTGAAGCTTTCTTT

V: TRBV7-9
D: TRBD1
J: TRBJ2-7
size: -
CDR3: CASSLGQGAYEQYF
DNA: TGTGCCAGCAGCTTAGGACAGGGGGCCTACGAGCAGTACTTC

V: TRBV19
D: TRBD1
J: TRBJ1-2
size: -
CDR3: CASSSRTGGYGYTF
DNA: TGTGCCAGTAGTTCCCGGACAGGGGGCTATGGCTACACCTTC

V: TRBV20-1
D: TRBD2
J: TRBJ2-1
size: -
CDR3: CSASATSGGYNEQFF
DNA: TGCAGTGCTAGTGCTACTAGCGGGGGTTACAATGAGCAGTTCTTC

V: TRBV3-1/TRBV3-2
D: -
J: TRBJ1-1
size: -
CDR3: CASRVGGSGPEAFF
DNA: TGTGCCAGCAGGGTCGGCGGCAGCGGCCCTGAAGCTTTCTTT

V: TRBV19
D: TRBD1
J: TRBJ2-1
size: -
CDR3: CASSGQGTSYNEQFF
DNA: TGTGCCAGTAGTGGACAGGGTACATCCTACAATGAGCAGTTCTTC